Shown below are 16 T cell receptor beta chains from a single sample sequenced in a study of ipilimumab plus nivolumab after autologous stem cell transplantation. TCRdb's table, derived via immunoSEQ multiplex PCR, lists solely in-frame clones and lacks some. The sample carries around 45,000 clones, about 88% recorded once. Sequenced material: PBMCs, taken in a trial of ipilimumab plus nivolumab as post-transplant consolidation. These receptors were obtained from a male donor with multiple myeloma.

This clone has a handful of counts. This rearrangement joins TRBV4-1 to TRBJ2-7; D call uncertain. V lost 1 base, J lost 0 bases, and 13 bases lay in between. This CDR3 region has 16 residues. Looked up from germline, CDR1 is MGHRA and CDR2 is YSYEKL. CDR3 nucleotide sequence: TGCGCCAGCAGCCAAGTTCCCGGCCCCTTCTCCTACGAGCAGTACTTC. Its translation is CASSQVPGPFSYEQYF.

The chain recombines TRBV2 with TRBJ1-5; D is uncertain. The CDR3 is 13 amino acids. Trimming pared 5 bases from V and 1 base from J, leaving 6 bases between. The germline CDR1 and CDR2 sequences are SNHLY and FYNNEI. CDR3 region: CASSPGSNQPQHF. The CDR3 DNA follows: TGTGCCAGCAGTCCGGGGAGCAATCAGCCCCAGCATTTT.

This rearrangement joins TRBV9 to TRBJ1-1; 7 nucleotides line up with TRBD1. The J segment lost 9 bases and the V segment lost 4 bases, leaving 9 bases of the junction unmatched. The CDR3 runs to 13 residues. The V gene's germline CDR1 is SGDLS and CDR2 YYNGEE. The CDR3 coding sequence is TGTGCCAGCAGCACTAAGGGACAGTCACAAGCTTTCTTT. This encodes CASSTKGQSQAFF.

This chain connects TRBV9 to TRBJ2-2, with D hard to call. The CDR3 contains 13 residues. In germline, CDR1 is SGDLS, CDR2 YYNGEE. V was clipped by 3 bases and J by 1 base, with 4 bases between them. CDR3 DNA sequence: TGTGCCAGCAGCGCCCTGAACACCGGGGAGCTGTTTTTT. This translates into CASSALNTGELFF.

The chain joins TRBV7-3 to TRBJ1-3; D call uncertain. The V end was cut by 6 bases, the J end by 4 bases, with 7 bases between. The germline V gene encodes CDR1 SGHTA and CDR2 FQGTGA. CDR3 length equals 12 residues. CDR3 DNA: TGTGCCAGCAGTCCCGGGGGAAACACCATATATTTT. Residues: CASSPGGNTIYF.

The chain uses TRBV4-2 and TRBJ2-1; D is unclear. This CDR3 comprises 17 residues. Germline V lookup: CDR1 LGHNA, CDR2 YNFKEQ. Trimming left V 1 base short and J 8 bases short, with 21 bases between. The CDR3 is CASSQVGWAAQGHEQFF. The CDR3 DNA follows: TGTGCCAGCAGCCAAGTCGGGTGGGCGGCCCAAGGCCATGAGCAGTTCTTC.

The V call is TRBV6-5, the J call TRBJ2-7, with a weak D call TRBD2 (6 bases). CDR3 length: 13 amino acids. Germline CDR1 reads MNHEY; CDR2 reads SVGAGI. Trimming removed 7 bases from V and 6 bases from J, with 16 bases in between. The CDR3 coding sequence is TGTGCCAGCACCGCGGGGACCCTCGCCGAGCAGTACTTC. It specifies CASTAGTLAEQYF.

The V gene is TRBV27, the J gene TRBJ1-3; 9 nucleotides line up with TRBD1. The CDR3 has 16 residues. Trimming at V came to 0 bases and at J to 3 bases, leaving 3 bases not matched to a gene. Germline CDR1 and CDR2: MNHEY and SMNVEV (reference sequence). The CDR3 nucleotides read TGTGCCAGCAGTTTATCGGGGACAGGGCATGGAAACACCATATATTTT. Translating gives CASSLSGTGHGNTIYF.

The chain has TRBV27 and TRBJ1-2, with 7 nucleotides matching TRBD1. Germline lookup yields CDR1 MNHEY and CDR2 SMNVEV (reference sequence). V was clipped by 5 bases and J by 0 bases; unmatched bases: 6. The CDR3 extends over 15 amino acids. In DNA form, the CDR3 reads TGTGCCAGCAGTGCCAGACAGGGAGCTAACTATGGCTACACCTTC. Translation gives CASSARQGANYGYTF.

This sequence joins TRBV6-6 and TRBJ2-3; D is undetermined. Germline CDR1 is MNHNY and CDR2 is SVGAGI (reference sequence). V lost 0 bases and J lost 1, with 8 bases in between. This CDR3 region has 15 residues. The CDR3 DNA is TGTGCCAGCAGTTACTCTAGGGTGGGCACAGATACGCAGTATTTT. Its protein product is CASSYSRVGTDTQYF.

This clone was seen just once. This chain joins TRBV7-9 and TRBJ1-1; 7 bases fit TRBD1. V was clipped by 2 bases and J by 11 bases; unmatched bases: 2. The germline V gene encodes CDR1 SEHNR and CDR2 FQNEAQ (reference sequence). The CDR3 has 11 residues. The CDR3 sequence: CASSLTGAAFF. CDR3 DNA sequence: TGTGCCAGCAGCTTAACAGGGGCGGCTTTCTTT. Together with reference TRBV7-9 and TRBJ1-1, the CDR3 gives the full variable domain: DTGVSQNPRHKITKRGQNVTFRCDPISEHNRLYWYRQTLGQGPEFLTYFQNEAQLEKSRLLSDRFSAERPKGSFSTLEIQRTEQGDSAMYLCASSLTGAAFFGQGTRLTVV.

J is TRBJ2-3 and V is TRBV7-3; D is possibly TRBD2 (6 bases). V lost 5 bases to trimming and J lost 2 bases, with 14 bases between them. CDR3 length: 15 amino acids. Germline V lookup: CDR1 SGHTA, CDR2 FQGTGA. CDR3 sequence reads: CASSSNLASTDTQYF. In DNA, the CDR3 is TGTGCCAGCAGCAGTAATCTAGCGTCCACAGATACGCAGTATTTT.

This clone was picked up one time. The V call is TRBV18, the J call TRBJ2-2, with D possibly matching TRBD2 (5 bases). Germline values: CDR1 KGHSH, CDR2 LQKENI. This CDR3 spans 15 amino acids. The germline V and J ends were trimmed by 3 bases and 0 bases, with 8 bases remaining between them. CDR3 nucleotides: TGTGCCAGCTCACCTCGGACTCCGAACACCGGGGAGCTGTTTTTT. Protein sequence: CASSPRTPNTGELFF.

CDR3 sequence (DNA): TGTGCCAGCAGCCTCGCGGGACTCCGCTACGAGCAGTACTTC. Protein sequence: CASSLAGLRYEQYF. The chain is built from TRBV28 and TRBJ2-7, with TRBD2 as a possible D gene (6 bases). The V end lost 6 bases, the J end lost 3 bases, and 15 bases lay between the germline ends. The length of the CDR3 is 14 residues. Germline lookup yields CDR1 MDHEN and CDR2 SYDVKM.

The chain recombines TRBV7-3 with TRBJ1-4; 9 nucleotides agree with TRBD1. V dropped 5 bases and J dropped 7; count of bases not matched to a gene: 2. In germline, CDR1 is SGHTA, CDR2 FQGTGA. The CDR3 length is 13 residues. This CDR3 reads CASSPGQGEKLFF. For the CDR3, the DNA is TGTGCCAGCAGCCCGGGACAGGGTGAAAAACTGTTTTTT.

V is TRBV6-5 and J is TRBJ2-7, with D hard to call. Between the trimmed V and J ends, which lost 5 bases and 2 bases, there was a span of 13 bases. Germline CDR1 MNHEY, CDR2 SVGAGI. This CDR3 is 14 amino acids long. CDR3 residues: CASSHRASTYEQYF. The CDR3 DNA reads TGTGCCAGCAGTCACCGGGCCTCGACCTACGAGCAGTACTTC.